This T cell receptor beta chain was identified during a study of a mutant IDH1 vaccine in newly diagnosed glioma. Study in general: Most patients had radiochemotherapy with temozolomide before enrollment; others had one alone.

Germline CDR1 and CDR2: SNHLY and FYNNEI. The CDR3 has 15 amino acids. The junction had 4 bases not matched to a gene; V was cut back by 6 bases and J by 1 base. Time point: week 23, last vaccination. Vaccination used 300 ug of mutant IDH1 20-mer peptide per dose, with topical imiquimod. Produced via immunoSEQ multiplex PCR; TCRdb's table is partial and in-frame only. The sample records about 43,000 clones, roughly 83% being singletons. For this clone: What it recognizes is unknown.

The specimen was PBMCs, collected from a glioma patient whose treatment included an IDH1 peptide vaccine. The sequence was obtained from a woman in her late teens or twenties with glioma. Some clones in this sample may be carry-over from other donors' samples. The rearrangement links TRBV2 to TRBJ2-2; 8 bases agree with TRBD1. The CDR3 here is CASRTGTGNTGELFF. The CDR3 nucleotides read TGTGCCAGCAGAACCGGGACAGGGAACACCGGGGAGCTGTTTTTT.